The text below deals with one T cell receptor beta chain. Study processing details: Estimates of nucleated cell counts were drawn from the amplification of reference gene primers. Data came from immunoSEQ multiplex PCR; TCRdb stores just in-frame clones and leaves some out. D and trimming come from the DNA, and the V and J calls and clone size come from that table. The sample lists 90,000 or so clones, roughly nine tenths occurring once. This CDR3 spans 18 amino acids. This entry comes from a study of blood T cell repertoires in COVID-19. The V and J genes are TRBV21-1 and TRBJ2-4; the D call in the table, TRBD2, was not verified against the DNA. TRBV21-1 is a pseudogene locus. Material for sequencing was peripheral blood. The receptor's source is a human donor with active COVID-19. The donor label of this sample is uncertain. CDR3 bases: TGTGCCAGCAGCAAAGTATTGGGATGGGGGGGAACCAAAAACATTCAGTACTTC. Translated, it gives CASSKVLGWGGTKNIQYF.